These T cell receptor beta chains were read from a single sample in a study of blood T cell repertoires in COVID-19. The method was immunoSEQ multiplex PCR; TCRdb's version includes in-frame clones alone and lacks a portion of them. The sample yields hundreds of thousands of clones, around four fifths seen once. The material sequenced was peripheral blood. These receptor sequences come from a woman aged 80 or over with active or convalescent COVID-19. The CDR3 runs from the conserved cysteine through the conserved F or W. D genes are given only for firm matches. The size entry is marked missing in some rows and otherwise reads once, few, many or a size class.

d_gene	v_gene	abundance	j_gene	CDR3nt	CDR3aa
TRBD1	TRBV5-4	-	TRBJ2-5	TGTGCCAGCAGCTTGGGTGGCAGGGGGCAGGAGACCCAGTACTTC	CASSLGGRGQETQYF
TRBD1	TRBV29-1	once	TRBJ1-6	TGCAGCGCTGGGGACAGGGAGTATTCACCCCTCCACTTT	CSAGDREYSPLHF
-	TRBV6-4	-	TRBJ1-2	TGTGCCAGCAGTAAAATGCAACAGGCCAATCGGGATGGCTACACCTTC	CASSKMQQANRDGYTF
TRBD1	TRBV11-2	few	TRBJ1-5	TGTGCCAGCAGCTTAGGACAGGGGTACAATCAGCCCCAGCATTTT	CASSLGQGYNQPQHF
-	TRBV20-1	-	TRBJ1-4	TGCAGTGCTAGTTACAGGGTAAATGAAAAACTGTTTTTT	CSASYRVNEKLFF
-	TRBV5-1	-	TRBJ2-7	TGCGCCAGCAGCCCTGATCCGGGACTCAAAGACACCTACGAGCAGTACTTC	CASSPDPGLKDTYEQYF
-	TRBV7-9	-	TRBJ1-3	TGTGCCAGCAGCTTAGGTGTAGAAAGAATCTCTGGAAACACCATATATTTT	CASSLGVERISGNTIYF
-	TRBV7-8	-	TRBJ1-2	TGTGCCAGCAGCTTAGAGGCCAGGGGATTCAATGGCTACACCTTC	CASSLEARGFNGYTF
TRBD1	TRBV5-5	once	TRBJ2-7	TGTGCCAGCAGCTTAACCGGGACAGGGAGTTCCTACGAGCAGTACTTC	CASSLTGTGSSYEQYF
-	TRBV11-3	-	TRBJ1-1	TGTGCCAGCAGCTTCTGGGACATATCGTTTAGGACTGAAGCTTTCTTT	CASSFWDISFRTEAFF
-	TRBV4-3	once	TRBJ2-5	TGCGCCAGCAGCCAAGATTTCGGGACCCAGTACTTC	CASSQDFGTQYF